The 21 T cell receptor beta chains listed next were all sequenced from one sample in a study of CD8+CD57+ T cells in acquired aplastic anemia. Genomic DNA was employed as the template in profiling TCR beta VDJ and CDR3. TCRdb passed the reads through MiXCR, listing each CDR3 protein once. The data show 100,000 to 150,000 distinct CDR3 sequences, 58% seen once. Before being chosen for sequencing, patients had shown CD8+CD57+ cell expansion by flow cytometry. The sequenced sample consisted of sorted CD4+, CD8+, or CD8+CD57+ T cells (not recorded which) from PBMCs. Receptor source: a human donor with aplastic anemia.

This chain links TRBV10-3 with TRBJ1-3, with no clear D. Trimming took off 0 bases at V and 0 bases at J, with 6 bases between the two ends. This CDR3 region has 15 residues. Germline values: CDR1 ENHRY, CDR2 SYGVKD. The CDR3 reads CAISESASSGNTIYF. The CDR3 DNA is TGTGCCATCAGTGAGTCGGCGAGCTCTGGAAACACCATATATTTT.

This chain uses TRBV24-1 with TRBJ2-3; no definite D call. This CDR3 has 12 residues. Germline V gives CDR1 KGHDR, CDR2 SFDVKD. Trimming stripped 1 base from V and 4 bases from J, with 2 bases between. Written as DNA, the CDR3 is TGTGCCACCAGTGATTTATCAGATACGCAGTATTTT. It codes for CATSDLSDTQYF.

The J gene is TRBJ2-7, the V gene TRBV29-1; the D is unclear. The CDR3 is made up of 14 amino acids. Trimming removed 1 base from V and 4 bases from J, with 14 bases in between. Germline V CDR1 and CDR2: SQVTM, ANQGSEA. CDR3 bases: TGCAGCGTTGAAGTGGGCGATTTGGGGTACGAGCAGTACTTC. Residues: CSVEVGDLGYEQYF.

This clonotype was observed at least ten times. V gene TRBV25-1 combines with J gene TRBJ2-7; the D is unclear. Germline-derived CDR1 and CDR2 are MGHDK and SYGVNS. Trimming cost V 2 bases and J 3 bases, with 8 bases left between them. This CDR3 has 13 amino acids. CDR3 amino acids: CASSEGIDYEQYF. DNA for the CDR3: TGTGCCAGCAGTGAAGGAATAGACTACGAGCAGTACTTC.

This clonotype was seen repeatedly, ten times or more. The V call is TRBV7-6, the J call TRBJ2-3, with 10 bases identical to TRBD2. The ends lost 5 bases at V and 5 bases at J; junction bases unmatched: 7. The CDR3 spans 15 residues. Germline CDR1 reads SGHVS; CDR2 reads FNYEAQ. The CDR3 DNA reads as TGTGCCAGCAGCCAAGCGGGGGGGCCGCAAGATACGCAGTATTTT. The encoded protein is CASSQAGGPQDTQYF.

The genes are TRBV29-1 and TRBJ2-7; the match to TRBD2 covers 11 bases. Germline V lookup: CDR1 SQVTM, CDR2 ANQGSEA. This CDR3 comprises 15 residues. J lost 6 bases, V lost 0 bases, and 7 bases had no gene match. CDR3 nucleotide sequence: TGCAGCGTTGAAGATTCCGTACTAGCGGGGGCCGAGCAGTACTTC. Its translation: CSVEDSVLAGAEQYF.

This clonotype was found once. V usage is TRBV2 and J usage is TRBJ1-6; D might be TRBD1 (5 bases). The CDR3 consists of 15 residues. Germline V gives CDR1 SNHLY, CDR2 FYNNEI. Between the trimmed V and J ends, which lost 3 bases and 5 bases, there was a span of 11 bases. CDR3 region: CASSDRVDNNSPLHF. CDR3 bases: TGTGCCAGCAGTGACAGGGTGGATAATAATTCACCCCTCCACTTT.

With respect to this clonotype: At one end the junction does not follow the germline gene, possibly because of a read error. The chain employs TRBV14 and TRBJ1-1; no firm D call. The germline gives CDR1 SGHDN, CDR2 FVKESK. The CDR3 covers 12 residues. DNA for the CDR3: TGTGCTAGCAGCCAAGATCGGGGAGAGGCTTTCTTT. Its translation is CASSQDRGEAFF.

This rearrangement joins TRBV20-1 to TRBJ1-1; D gene ambiguous. Trimming took 6 bases from V and 1 from J, leaving 6 bases between them. The CDR3 extends over 11 amino acids. Germline V lookup: CDR1 DFQATT, CDR2 SNEGSKA (reference sequence). The DNA of the CDR3 is TGCAGTGCCCGGGCGAACACTGAAGCTTTCTTT. Its protein product is CSARANTEAFF.

The gene calls are TRBV10-3 and TRBJ1-3; no reliable D call. The CDR3 spans 16 residues. Trimming took 11 bases from V and 4 from J, leaving 24 bases between them. CDR1 and CDR2 from the germline V gene are ENHRY and SYGVKD. CDR3 loop: CAAVPGDYLSGNTIYF. The DNA for the CDR3 is TGTGCCGCCGTACCGGGAGACTATCTATCGGGAAACACCATATATTTT.

The gene calls are TRBV29-1 and TRBJ2-7; D is possibly TRBD1 (5 bases). Germline CDR1 SQVTM, CDR2 ANQGSEA. The CDR3 covers 13 residues. CDR3 protein: CSAYDRSAYEQYF. The CDR3 region has the DNA TGCAGTGCTTACGACAGATCAGCCTACGAGCAGTACTTC.

The rearrangement joins TRBV5-1 to TRBJ2-7; D not resolved. The germline V gene has CDR1 SGHRS and CDR2 YFSETQ. The CDR3 has 15 amino acids. The V end was cut by 0 bases, the J end by 2 bases, with 12 bases between. The CDR3 DNA follows: TGCGCCAGCAGCTTGGGGCCTGCGCAGACCTACGAGCAGTACTTC. Residues: CASSLGPAQTYEQYF.

V usage is TRBV20-1 and J usage is TRBJ1-4; D perhaps matches TRBD1 (6 bases). The CDR3 is made up of 12 amino acids. CDR1 and CDR2 from the germline V gene are DFQATT and SNEGSKA (reference sequence). V gave up 4 bases and J gave up 8 bases, with 11 bases separating them. CDR3 sequence (DNA): TGCAGTGCTACCAGGGGATTGGAAAAACTGTTTTTT. Amino acid sequence: CSATRGLEKLFF.

The chain combines TRBV2 with TRBJ1-2, with 11 bases that match TRBD1. The CDR3 totals 12 residues. The junction had 8 bases not matched to a gene; V was cut back by 6 bases and J by 14 bases. The germline V gene encodes CDR1 SNHLY and CDR2 FYNNEI. The CDR3 reads CASRGTGGFSTF. CDR3 nucleotide sequence: TGTGCCAGCAGAGGGACAGGGGGATTCTCTACCTTC.

This clonotype has only a few counts. The chain is built from TRBV7-8 and TRBJ2-7, with TRBD2 matching 16 bases. Trimming took 5 bases from V and 10 from J; bases not matched to a gene: 5. The CDR3 length is 14 residues. Germline V gives CDR1 SGHVS, CDR2 FQNEAQ. The CDR3 DNA reads as TGTGCCAGCAGCACAGGGACTAGCGGGGGGGCCCAGTACTTC. Its protein is CASSTGTSGGAQYF. Supplemented by reference TRBV7-8 and TRBJ2-7, the full variable domain reads GAGVSQSPRYKVAKRGQDVALRCDPISGHVSLFWYQQALGQGPEFLTYFQNEAQLDKSGLPSDRFFAERPEGSVSTLKIQRTQQEDSAVYLCASSTGTSGGAQYFGPGTRLTVT.

V usage is TRBV6-2 or TRBV6-3 and J usage is TRBJ2-1; D unclear. Per germline, CDR1 MNHEY and CDR2 SVGEGT. The CDR3 covers 13 residues. V gave up 4 bases and J gave up 10 bases, with 14 bases separating them. DNA of the CDR3: TGTGCCAGCAGTTTCTCGACTTCGACAGAGCAGTTCTTC. This codes for CASSFSTSTEQFF.

This chain links TRBV2 with TRBJ2-7, with a possible D match to TRBD2 (5 bases). The CDR3 is 13 residues long. The V end lost 7 bases, the J end lost 0 bases, and 10 bases lay between the germline ends. Germline-derived CDR1 and CDR2 are SNHLY and FYNNEI. CDR3 amino acids: CASNGLHSYEQYF. The DNA for the CDR3 is TGTGCCAGCAATGGACTTCACTCCTACGAGCAGTACTTC.

The chain uses TRBV18 and TRBJ2-7; D is unresolved. Germline assignment: CDR1 KGHSH and CDR2 LQKENI. The CDR3 extends over 14 amino acids. Between the trimmed V and J ends, which lost 0 bases and 2 bases, there was a span of 8 bases. This CDR3 is CASSPPVGPYEQYF. Written as DNA, the CDR3 is TGTGCCAGCTCACCACCGGTAGGGCCCTACGAGCAGTACTTC.

The rearrangement joins TRBV7-2 to TRBJ1-2; 8 bases fit TRBD1. V trimming: 4 bases; J trimming: 2 bases; junction bases outside the gene matches: 6. Germline-derived CDR1 and CDR2 are SGHTA and FQGNSA. This CDR3 is 15 amino acids long. The CDR3 sequence: CASSSRTGSNYGYTF. DNA of the CDR3: TGTGCCAGCAGCTCCAGGACAGGGTCCAACTATGGCTACACCTTC. The full variable domain, completed using reference TRBV7-2 and TRBJ1-2, is GAGVSQSPSNKVTEKGKDVELRCDPISGHTALYWYRQSLGQGLEFLIYFQGNSAPDKSGLPSDRFSAERTGGSVSTLTIQRTQQEDSAVYLCASSSRTGSNYGYTFGSGTRLTVV.

This clonotype occurred many times. The chain carries TRBV7-3 and TRBJ2-7; 10 bases agree with TRBD1. CDR3 size: 14 residues. CDR1 is SGHTA and CDR2 is FQGTGA in the germline V gene. After removal of 5 bases from V and 6 bases from J, the junction contained 7 bases not matched to a gene. CDR3 in DNA: TGTGCCAGCAGCCCAACGACAGGGGGCCGCGAGCAGTACTTC. As protein: CASSPTTGGREQYF.

This rearrangement joins TRBV19 to TRBJ2-7, with 12 bases identical to TRBD2. The germline V gene has CDR1 LNHDA and CDR2 SQIVND (reference sequence). This CDR3 contains 21 residues. Germline trimming cut 2 bases from V and 0 bases from J; bases unmatched to any gene: 17. The CDR3 sequence is CASSIPRTSGIAPPCSYEQYF. The CDR3 nucleotides are TGTGCCAGTAGTATACCAAGGACTAGCGGGATCGCACCTCCGTGCTCCTACGAGCAGTACTTC.